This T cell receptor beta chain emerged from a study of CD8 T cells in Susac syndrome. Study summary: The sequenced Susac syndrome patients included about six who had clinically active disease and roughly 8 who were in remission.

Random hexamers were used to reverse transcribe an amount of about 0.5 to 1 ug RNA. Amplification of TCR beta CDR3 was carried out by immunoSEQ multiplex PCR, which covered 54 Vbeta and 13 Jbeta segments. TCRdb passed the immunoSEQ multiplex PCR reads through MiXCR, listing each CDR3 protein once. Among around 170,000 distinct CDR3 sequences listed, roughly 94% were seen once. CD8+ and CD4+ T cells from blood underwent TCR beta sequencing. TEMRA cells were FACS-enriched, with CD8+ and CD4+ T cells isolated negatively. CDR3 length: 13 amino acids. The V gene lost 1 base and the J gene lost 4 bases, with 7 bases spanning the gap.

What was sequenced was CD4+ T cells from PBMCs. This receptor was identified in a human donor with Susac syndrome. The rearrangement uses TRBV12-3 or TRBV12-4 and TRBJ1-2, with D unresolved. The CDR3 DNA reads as TGTGCCAGCAGTTTAGGACACCTCTATGGCTACACCTTC. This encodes CASSLGHLYGYTF.